These T cell receptor beta chains were read from a single sample in a study of blood T cell repertoires in COVID-19. Some clones are missing from TCRdb's copy, which holds only in-frame ones; the method was immunoSEQ multiplex PCR. The repertoire consists of around 130,000 clones, with more than 75% occurring once and the leading ten covering approximately 3.5%. The sequencing sample was made of peripheral blood. The receptors stem from a man aged 50-60 years with active COVID-19. CDR3s include the opening cysteine and the closing phenylalanine or tryptophan.

V gene | CDR3 protein
TRBV5-8 | CASSFQPGQKKYF
TRBV2 | CASREDHNLANEQFF
TRBV6-1 | CASSEGRGGNQPQHF
TRBV6-2/TRBV6-3 | CASSFGTRLNEQFF
TRBV9 | CASTNNANTGELFF
TRBV5-6 | CASSLLFPDRGTEAFF
TRBV10-3 | CAISEPSGTTDTQYF
TRBV9 | CASSNLAGGPGEQYF
TRBV23-1 | CASSQLDRGHNSPLHF
TRBV4-1 | CASSQGLYSNQPQHF
TRBV9 | CASSAGTSQKGEQFF
TRBV4-1 | CASSQEGTGDWQFF
TRBV30 | CAWSSKLGGTEAFF
TRBV3-1/TRBV3-2 | CASSPDWSGVQFF
TRBV3-1/TRBV3-2 | CASSPRENSPLHF
TRBV6-6 | CASSYEGTENSPLHF
TRBV29-1 | CSVGGSTSGRGVRTDTQYF
TRBV9 | CASSLSGDRSSLHF
TRBV5-8 | CASSRRAGATNEKLFF
TRBV14 | CASSQGTSGLKETQYF
TRBV7-2 | CASIPSRGGNEQFF
TRBV5-5 | CASSLVYGSGANVLTF
TRBV6-1 | CASSEAIGPQGYGYTF
TRBV6-1 | CASSEKQGATEKLFF
TRBV25-1 | CASSEGNRAGGETQYF
TRBV2 | CASSVQGARDYGYTF
TRBV4-2 | CASSQDLKGELFF